Each of the 31 T cell receptor beta chains below was sequenced from the same sample in a study of T-cell memory formation after mild COVID-19. TCRdb re-called the 5' RACE reads with MiXCR, one entry per CDR3 protein. Among 210,000 or so distinct CDR3 sequences, about a sixth were seen once, and the ten largest hold 2.4%. The source material was PBMCs or a T cell subset sorted from them (not recorded which). The receptor source for this set is an adult woman who had mild COVID-19 (a few samples of this study predate the infection). Cell type and time point are not known.

This chain connects TRBV4-2 to TRBJ1-5, with 7 bases lining up with TRBD1. Trimming cost V 1 base and J 5 bases; bases outside gene matches: 17. The CDR3 loop spans 19 amino acids. Germline CDR1 LGHNA, CDR2 YNFKEQ. The CDR3 protein is CASSQAGGWGRQGHQPQHF. As DNA, the CDR3 is TGTGCCAGCAGCCAAGCGGGGGGGTGGGGCCGACAGGGCCATCAGCCCCAGCATTTT.

J is TRBJ2-1 and V is TRBV5-1; tentatively, D is TRBD1 or TRBD2 (6 bases each). The length of the CDR3 is 15 residues. CDR1 SGHRS and CDR2 YFSETQ come from the germline V gene. Trimming pared 0 bases from V and 9 bases from J, leaving 16 bases between. The CDR3 DNA follows: TGCGCCAGCAGCTTGGGGGGGAGGACAGTCGGTGAGCAGTTCTTC. Protein product: CASSLGGRTVGEQFF. Drawing the rest from reference TRBV5-1 and TRBJ2-1, the complete variable domain is KAGVTQTPRYLIKTRGQQVTLSCSPISGHRSVSWYQQTPGQGLQFLFEYFSETQRNKGNFPGRFSGRQFSNSRSEMNVSTLELGDSALYLCASSLGGRTVGEQFFGPGTRLTVL.

The table lists this clonotype with a few counts. The rearrangement joins TRBV20-1 to TRBJ1-2; no firm D call. V was shortened by 6 bases and J by 0 bases, with 8 bases between the two germline ends. From germline, CDR1 is DFQATT and CDR2 SNEGSKA (reference sequence). The CDR3 contains 12 residues. The CDR3, as DNA: TGCAGTGCAAGCAGACCTAACTATGGCTACACCTTC. Translated, it gives CSASRPNYGYTF.

This sequence joins TRBV2 and TRBJ1-5; the D is unclear. V dropped 4 bases and J dropped 6 bases, with 10 bases sitting between them. Germline CDR1 is SNHLY and CDR2 is FYNNEI. CDR3 length: 13 amino acids. The CDR3 nucleotides read TGTGCCAGCAGTGCCTTGCGGGCTCAGCCCCAGCATTTT. Translating it yields CASSALRAQPQHF.

The chain couples TRBV6-4 to TRBJ2-1, with D perhaps being TRBD1 or TRBD2 (6 bases each). The length of the CDR3 is 15 residues. Germline V gene sequence: CDR1 MRHNA, CDR2 SNTAGT. With 6 bases removed from V and 5 bases from J, the gap between germline ends came to 17 bases. The CDR3 loop is CASRQWGDNDNEQFF. The CDR3 region has the DNA TGTGCCAGCAGGCAATGGGGGGACAACGACAATGAGCAGTTCTTC.

This clonotype was seen only a few times. The V gene is TRBV4-1, the J gene TRBJ2-2; D uncertain. CDR3 size: 16 residues. Germline values: CDR1 MGHRA, CDR2 YSYEKL. Trimming took 4 bases from V and 6 from J, leaving 18 bases between them. CDR3 nucleotide sequence: TGCGCCAGCAGCCTCGAATCGAGGAGCGTGTCCGGGGAGCTGTTTTTT. Translation gives CASSLESRSVSGELFF.

This clonotype was seen only a few times. J is TRBJ2-3 and V is TRBV5-1, with 7 nucleotides matching TRBD2. Germline V CDR1 and CDR2: SGHRS, YFSETQ. CDR3 size: 16 residues. V lost 4 bases, J lost 0 bases, and 8 bases stayed unmatched. The chain's CDR3 is CASSAGLVGSTDTQYF. CDR3 coding DNA: TGCGCCAGCAGCGCTGGACTAGTGGGGAGCACAGATACGCAGTATTTT.

There are a few counts of this clonotype. The chain uses TRBV7-9 and TRBJ2-1; D not certain. The germline CDR1 and CDR2 sequences are SEHNR and FQNEAQ (reference sequence). The V end was cut by 8 bases, the J end by 4 bases, with 6 bases between. CDR3 length equals 11 residues. CDR3 nucleotides: TGTGCCAGCGCACTATACAATGAGCAGTTCTTC. This sequence encodes CASALYNEQFF.

CDR3 amino acids: CASSLDPGGLNYGYTF. For the CDR3, the DNA is TGTGCCAGCAGCTTAGACCCAGGCGGCCTTAACTATGGCTACACCTTC. The rearrangement joins TRBV11-2 to TRBJ1-2; no clear D gene. Germline loops: CDR1 SGHAT, CDR2 FQNNGV. V was trimmed by 0 bases and J by 1 base, leaving 12 bases between them. This CDR3 has 16 amino acids.

The chain employs TRBV29-1 and TRBJ2-3; D gene unclear. This CDR3 comprises 12 residues. Trimming stripped 4 bases from V and 3 bases from J, with 8 bases between. The germline CDR1 and CDR2 sequences are SQVTM and ANQGSEA. In DNA form, the CDR3 reads TGCAGCGTTGGCCCGGCGACAGATACGCAGTATTTT. Encoded protein: CSVGPATDTQYF.

The CDR3 coding sequence is TGTGCCAGCACCGACCGGGCTACCGTGGGGGAGTTCTTC. Its protein product is CASTDRATVGEFF. The V gene is TRBV6-5, the J gene TRBJ2-1; D tentatively reads TRBD1 or TRBD2 (5 bases each). V was trimmed by 7 bases and J by 14 bases, leaving 21 bases between them. Germline V gene data show CDR1 as MNHEY and CDR2 as SVGAGI. There are 13 residues in the CDR3.

This clonotype was observed a handful of times. This chain links TRBV3-1 with TRBJ2-6; perhaps TRBD1 as D (6 bases). V lost 2 bases, J lost 0 bases, and 8 bases lay in between. Germline V gene lookup returns CDR1 LGHDT and CDR2 YNNKEL (reference sequence). The CDR3 extends over 16 amino acids. The CDR3 is CASSQRQDSGANVLTF. Written as DNA, the CDR3 is TGTGCCAGCAGCCAACGACAGGACTCTGGGGCCAACGTCCTGACTTTC.

This clonotype was counted only a few times. The genes are TRBV12-3 or TRBV12-4 and TRBJ1-2; 8 bases agree with TRBD1. This CDR3 contains 14 residues. With 5 bases clipped from V and 6 bases from J, the junction kept 8 bases outside the gene matches. CDR3 nucleotides: TGTGCCAGCAGTACTTCAGGGGGCGCGGATGGCTACACCTTC. It translates to CASSTSGGADGYTF.

This clonotype has at least ten counts. The chain uses TRBV7-2 and TRBJ2-5; tentatively, D is TRBD2 (6 bases). The CDR3 is 18 residues long. The V gene's germline CDR1 is SGHTA and CDR2 FQGNSA. The V and J ends lost 3 bases and 2 bases respectively, with 22 bases between them. The CDR3: CASSFKGVEASVQETQYF. The CDR3 bases are TGTGCCAGCAGCTTCAAAGGCGTGGAGGCTAGCGTACAAGAGACCCAGTACTTC. Variable domain in full (rest from reference TRBV7-2 and TRBJ2-5): GAGVSQSPSNKVTEKGKDVELRCDPISGHTALYWYRQSLGQGLEFLIYFQGNSAPDKSGLPSDRFSAERTGGSVSTLTIQRTQQEDSAVYLCASSFKGVEASVQETQYFGPGTRLLVL.

V gene TRBV10-3 combines with J gene TRBJ1-4; 10 nucleotides align to TRBD1. The CDR3 consists of 17 residues. Per the germline V gene, CDR1 is ENHRY and CDR2 is SYGVKD. V was clipped by 6 bases and J by 0 bases; unmatched bases: 7. The CDR3 spells CAIRPGQGLSTNEKLFF. CDR3 in DNA: TGTGCCATCAGACCGGGACAGGGGTTGTCAACTAATGAAAAACTGTTTTTT.

This clonotype was observed at least ten times. The V call is TRBV5-1, the J call TRBJ2-1, with 14 bases fitting TRBD2. Germline assignment: CDR1 SGHRS and CDR2 YFSETQ. The CDR3 length is 16 residues. Trimming took 4 bases from V and 7 from J; bases not matched to a gene: 7. The CDR3 reads CASSLGGTSGSNEQFF. CDR3 in DNA: TGCGCCAGCAGCCTTGGGGGGACTAGCGGGAGTAATGAGCAGTTCTTC.

V gene TRBV12-3 or TRBV12-4 combines with J gene TRBJ2-7; 9 positions agree with TRBD2. The CDR3 extends over 16 amino acids. V lost 1 base and J lost 5; bases outside the gene matches: 9. For the CDR3, the DNA is TGTGCCAGCAGTTTAGGGGGCGGGAGGGCCTCTCACGAGCAGTACTTC. Residues: CASSLGGGRASHEQYF.

The V gene is TRBV12-3 or TRBV12-4, the J gene TRBJ2-1; the match to TRBD2 covers 7 bases. The V and J ends lost 7 bases and 8 bases, in that order; junction bases with no gene match: 8. The CDR3 spans 13 residues. DNA of the CDR3: TGTGCCAGCATTAAGGCGGGAGTGCATGAGCAGTTCTTC. Amino acids: CASIKAGVHEQFF.

The chain couples TRBV3-1 to TRBJ1-6; 10 bases align to TRBD1. The V segment lost 4 bases and the J segment 10 bases; nucleotides outside the gene matches: 4. Germline V gives CDR1 LGHDT, CDR2 YNNKEL (reference sequence). The CDR3 contains 14 residues. The CDR3 loop reads CASSLGQGKSPLHF. The CDR3 DNA reads TGTGCCAGCAGCCTGGGACAGGGGAAGTCACCCCTCCACTTT.

J is TRBJ2-5 and V is TRBV5-1; D perhaps matches TRBD1 (7 bases). CDR3 length: 17 amino acids. Germline V CDR1 and CDR2: SGHRS, YFSETQ. V lost 5 bases and J lost 5, with 25 bases in between. CDR3 nucleotide sequence: TGCGCCAGCAGGCCCTTGGAGGGGGCGGTTCGAGGGGAGACCCAGTACTTC. Its protein product is CASRPLEGAVRGETQYF.

This clonotype has just a few counts. The J gene is TRBJ1-5, the V gene TRBV20-1, with a possible D match to TRBD1 (5 bases). This CDR3 has 14 residues. Germline V CDR1 and CDR2: DFQATT, SNEGSKA (reference sequence). Trimming shortened V by 0 bases and J by 7 bases, and 13 bases separated the two germline ends. CDR3 sequence reads: CSARDDQGRQPQHF. The CDR3 DNA is TGCAGTGCTAGAGATGACCAGGGAAGGCAGCCCCAGCATTTT.

This clonotype has a handful of counts. The V call is TRBV7-9, the J call TRBJ1-6, with a tentative D call TRBD1 (5 bases). This CDR3 region has 12 residues. CDR1 and CDR2 (germline): SEHNR, FQNEAQ (reference sequence). Trimming removed 5 bases from V and 13 bases from J, with 12 bases in between. CDR3 amino acids: CASSRDLAPLHF. CDR3 nucleotide sequence: TGTGCCAGCAGCCGGGACCTCGCGCCCCTCCACTTT.

V gene TRBV2 combines with J gene TRBJ2-7; TRBD2 is a possible D gene (6 bases). Germline CDR1 is SNHLY and CDR2 is FYNNEI. V was pared by 4 bases and J by 5 bases, with 9 bases between. The CDR3 extends over 12 amino acids. Here the CDR3 reads CASSVLANEQYF. The DNA of the CDR3 is TGTGCCAGCAGTGTTCTAGCGAACGAGCAGTACTTC.

This clonotype came up a few times. This sequence joins TRBV7-9 and TRBJ2-1; no clear D gene. With 1 base removed from V and 15 bases from J, the gap between germline ends came to 16 bases. The CDR3 sequence is 13 residues long. CDR1 and CDR2 (germline): SEHNR, FQNEAQ (reference sequence). The chain's CDR3 is CASSLERISLGFF. Here the CDR3 DNA reads TGTGCCAGCAGCTTAGAGCGTATTAGCCTGGGGTTCTTC.

This clonotype was seen more than once but under ten times. V gene TRBV11-2 combines with J gene TRBJ1-4; D remains ambiguous. Between the trimmed V and J ends, which lost 0 bases and 5 bases, there was a span of 13 bases. The CDR3 extends over 16 amino acids. Germline CDR1 SGHAT, CDR2 FQNNGV. The CDR3, as DNA: TGTGCCAGCAGCTTAGAGGGGTGGGCCCGGAATGAAAAACTGTTTTTT. Translation gives CASSLEGWARNEKLFF.

In its sample, this clonotype was seen a few times. V usage is TRBV24-1 and J usage is TRBJ2-1, with D unclear. The length of the CDR3 is 13 residues. CDR1 KGHDR and CDR2 SFDVKD come from the germline V gene. Trimming took off 3 bases at V and 5 bases at J, with 7 bases between the two ends. The CDR3 loop reads CATSDPPHNEQFF. The CDR3 coding sequence is TGTGCCACCAGTGATCCCCCCCACAATGAGCAGTTCTTC.

This clonotype was seen only a few times. The gene calls are TRBV20-1 and TRBJ2-1, with D tentatively TRBD2 (5 bases). V lost 2 bases, J lost 5 bases, and 7 bases lay in between. Germline loops: CDR1 DFQATT, CDR2 SNEGSKA (reference sequence). The CDR3 is 12 amino acids. The CDR3 nucleotides are TGCAGTGCTAGAAGCGGAGACAATGAGCAGTTCTTC. Residues: CSARSGDNEQFF.

At least ten counts were recorded for this clonotype. The rearrangement joins TRBV5-5 to TRBJ1-1; D remains unclear. The V gene lost 1 base and the J gene lost 5 bases, with 9 bases spanning the gap. The CDR3 is 13 residues long. Germline CDR1 and CDR2: SGHKS and YYEKEE (reference sequence). The CDR3 DNA reads TGTGCCAGCAGCTTGTCGAGGGAAACTGAAGCTTTCTTT. This encodes CASSLSRETEAFF.

The V and J genes are TRBV7-9 and TRBJ2-7, with D unresolved. V was clipped by 2 bases and J by 2 bases, with 10 bases between them. From germline, CDR1 is SEHNR and CDR2 FQNEAQ (reference sequence). The CDR3 is 14 amino acids. This CDR3 is CASSLSDSAYEQYF. CDR3 nucleotide sequence: TGTGCCAGCAGCTTATCGGATTCGGCCTACGAGCAGTACTTC. The full variable domain, with the rest looked up from reference TRBV7-9 and TRBJ2-7, is DTGVSQNPRHKITKRGQNVTFRCDPISEHNRLYWYRQTLGQGPEFLTYFQNEAQLEKSRLLSDRFSAERPKGSFSTLEIQRTEQGDSAMYLCASSLSDSAYEQYFGPGTRLTVT.

This clonotype was observed at least ten times. The J gene is TRBJ1-5, the V gene TRBV20-1; D is unclear. From germline, CDR1 is DFQATT and CDR2 SNEGSKA (reference sequence). CDR3 length: 13 amino acids. Trimming removed 7 bases at V and 4 bases at J, with 14 bases between. CDR3 coding DNA: TGCAGTGGGAGGGCAGATATTAATCAGCCCCAGCATTTT. Residues: CSGRADINQPQHF.

This clonotype was found a few times. The chain is built from TRBV5-4 and TRBJ2-2; 9 nucleotides line up with TRBD1. CDR3 length: 15 amino acids. Trimming cost V 4 bases and J 7 bases; bases outside gene matches: 8. Germline values: CDR1 SGHNT, CDR2 YYREEE (reference sequence). The CDR3 protein is CASSLDRGGGGELFF. The CDR3 bases are TGTGCCAGCAGCCTGGACAGGGGCGGCGGCGGGGAGCTGTTTTTT.